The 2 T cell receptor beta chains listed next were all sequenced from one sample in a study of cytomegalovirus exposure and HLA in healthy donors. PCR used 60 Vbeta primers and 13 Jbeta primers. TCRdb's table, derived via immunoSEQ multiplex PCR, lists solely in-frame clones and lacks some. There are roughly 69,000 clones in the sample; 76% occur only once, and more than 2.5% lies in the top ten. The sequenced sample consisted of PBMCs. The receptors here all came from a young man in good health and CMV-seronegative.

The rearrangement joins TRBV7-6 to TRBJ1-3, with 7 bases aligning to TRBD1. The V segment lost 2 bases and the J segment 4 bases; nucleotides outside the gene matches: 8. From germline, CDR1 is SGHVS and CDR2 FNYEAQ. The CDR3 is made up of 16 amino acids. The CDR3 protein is CASSLFATGEGNTIYF. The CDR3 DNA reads TGTGCCAGCAGCTTATTCGCCACAGGGGAGGGAAACACCATATATTTT.

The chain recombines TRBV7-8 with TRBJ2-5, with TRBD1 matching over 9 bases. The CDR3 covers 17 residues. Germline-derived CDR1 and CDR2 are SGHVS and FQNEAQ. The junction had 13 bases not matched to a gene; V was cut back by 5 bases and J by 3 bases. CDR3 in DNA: TGTGCCAGCAGCGGCCGCCTGACAGGGGGGAATAAAGAGACCCAGTACTTC. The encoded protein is CASSGRLTGGNKETQYF. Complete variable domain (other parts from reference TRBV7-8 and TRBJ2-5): GAGVSQSPRYKVAKRGQDVALRCDPISGHVSLFWYQQALGQGPEFLTYFQNEAQLDKSGLPSDRFFAERPEGSVSTLKIQRTQQEDSAVYLCASSGRLTGGNKETQYFGPGTRLLVL.